This is a list of T cell receptor beta chains from one sample in a study of T-cell reconstitution after alpha-beta-depleted transplantation in children. One entry per CDR3 protein, called by TCRdb with MiXCR from the PCR reads. In the table there are about 340,000 distinct CDR3 sequences, about 9.4% of which are singletons. The sample consisted of PBMCs from the stem cell graft donor, taken from the stem cell graft. The receptor source for this set is a human donor who donated a stem cell graft to a child with acute lymphoblastic leukemia. CDR3s include the opening cysteine and the closing phenylalanine or tryptophan. A D gene is named only where the DNA matches it firmly. Clone sizes are given selectively: once, few, many, or a class where the clone is expanded.

d_gene	j_gene	abundance	v_gene	CDR3nt	CDR3aa
.	TRBJ2-1	.	TRBV11-2	TGTGCCAGCAGCCTGAAAACGATCAATGAGCAGTTCTTC	CASSLKTINEQFF
TRBD2	TRBJ2-7	.	TRBV7-2	TGTGCCAGCAGCCATACCCCTAGCGGGGTGATCTACGAGCAGTACTTC	CASSHTPSGVIYEQYF
TRBD2	TRBJ2-1	.	TRBV20-1	TGCAGTGCCAACTTAATAGCGGGAAGCTCCTACAATGAGCAGTTCTTC	CSANLIAGSSYNEQFF
TRBD2	TRBJ2-5	few	TRBV4-1	TGCGCCAGCAGCCAAGGGACTAGCGAGCAAGAGACCCAGTACTTC	CASSQGTSEQETQYF
.	TRBJ2-5	many	TRBV15	TGTGCCACCAGCAGAGCTGGCCTCCAAGAGACCCAGTACTTC	CATSRAGLQETQYF
TRBD1	TRBJ1-1	few	TRBV19	TGTGCCAGTAGTATAGCCCGACAGGGGGCCAACACTGAAGCTTTCTTT	CASSIARQGANTEAFF
.	TRBJ2-2	.	TRBV28	TGTGCCAGCAGTTTCTACGTCACCGGGGAGCTGTTTTTT	CASSFYVTGELFF
TRBD2	TRBJ2-2	many	TRBV4-3	TGCGCCAGCAGCCAACCCAGATCGGAGGGGACTACGAACACCGGGGAGCTGTTTTTT	CASSQPRSEGTTNTGELFF
.	TRBJ2-5	many	TRBV27	TGTGCCAGCAGTTTCAGTCAGGGGCCCGGGACCCAGTACTTC	CASSFSQGPGTQYF
TRBD1	TRBJ2-2	.	TRBV7-9	TGTGCCAGCAGCTTAGCGGGGACAGGGGCCAACGGGGAGCTGTTTTTT	CASSLAGTGANGELFF
TRBD1	TRBJ1-4	.	TRBV6-2/TRBV6-3	TGTGCCAGCAGCCCGGGACAGGGTTTGTTCGGGGAAAAACTGTTTTTT	CASSPGQGLFGEKLFF
TRBD1	TRBJ1-5	.	TRBV7-9	TGTGCCAGCAGCCTTGGACAGGGGCTGGGGGACCAGCATTTT	CASSLGQGLGDQHF
TRBD2	TRBJ2-7	many	TRBV20-1	TGCAGTGCTAGAGACCTAGCGGGGGACTCCTACGAGCAGTACTTC	CSARDLAGDSYEQYF
.	TRBJ2-7	few	TRBV7-3	TGTGCCAGCAGCTTAAGTGGGACAATAATCAACGAGCAGTACTTC	CASSLSGTIINEQYF
.	TRBJ2-5	.	TRBV6-5	TGTGCCAGCAGTTACGCAGGGGCCCACCAAGAGACCCAGTACTTC	CASSYAGAHQETQYF
.	TRBJ2-7	.	TRBV7-2	TGTGCCAGCAGCTTAGCGGGGGCAGGGACCTACGAGCAGTACTTC	CASSLAGAGTYEQYF
.	TRBJ2-2	.	TRBV29-1	TGCAGCGTTGCAGCGCAGACTCCCGGGGAGCTGTTTTTT	CSVAAQTPGELFF
TRBD2	TRBJ2-1	.	TRBV4-2	TGTGCCAGCGGGGGGGGTTCGTGGGAGAGGGGCAATGAGCAGTTCTTC	CASGGGSWERGNEQFF
TRBD2	TRBJ2-1	few	TRBV6-2/TRBV6-3	TGTGCCAGCAGTCTCACGCTTCGGGAGGGTGAGCAGTTCTTC	CASSLTLREGEQFF
TRBD2	TRBJ2-1	few	TRBV7-6	TGTGCCAGCAGCTCGACTAGCGGGAGGGCCCATGAGCAGTTCTTC	CASSSTSGRAHEQFF
.	TRBJ2-7	few	TRBV2	TGTGCCAGCAGGCAAACAGGGATCCCTCCCTACGAGCAGTACTTC	CASRQTGIPPYEQYF
.	TRBJ2-1	few	TRBV5-6	TGTGCCAGCAGCGAGGAGCTAGCGGAGCAGTTCTTC	CASSEELAEQFF
.	TRBJ2-2	many	TRBV24-1	TGTGCCACCAGCAGGGCCACCGGGGAGCTGTTTTTT	CATSRATGELFF
.	TRBJ2-4	few	TRBV29-1	TGCAGCGTTGTAAGGGGGTCATTAGCCAAAAACATTCAGTACTTC	CSVVRGSLAKNIQYF
.	TRBJ2-7	many	TRBV20-1	TGCAGTGCCAGGAGAGTCCTGGACTACGAGCAGTACTTC	CSARRVLDYEQYF
.	TRBJ2-1	few	TRBV12-3/TRBV12-4	TGTGCCAGCAGATCCAGGGGGGGGACGGCTAAGGAGCAGTTCTTC	CASRSRGGTAKEQFF
.	TRBJ2-5	few	TRBV4-3	TGCGCCAGCAGCCAGGCAAAAGGGGCAGAGACCCAGTACTTC	CASSQAKGAETQYF
.	TRBJ2-1	.	TRBV7-9	TGTGCCAGCAGCCTCATTGTGGATGAGCAGTTCTTC	CASSLIVDEQFF
TRBD2	TRBJ2-5	.	TRBV4-1	TGCGCCAGCAGCCCCGGGGAGATTATAGCGGGAGAGGAGACCCAGTACTTC	CASSPGEIIAGEETQYF
.	TRBJ1-3	.	TRBV7-9	TGTGCCAGCAGCCCCCGCGGGGCTCCTGGAAACACCATATATTTT	CASSPRGAPGNTIYF
TRBD2	TRBJ2-1	once	TRBV10-2	TGCGCCAGCAGAGTCCCAACTAGCGCTTACAATGAGCAGTTCTTC	CASRVPTSAYNEQFF
TRBD2	TRBJ2-7	.	TRBV7-2	TGTGCCAGCAGCTTAATCGGGAGGCCCTACGAGCAGTACTTC	CASSLIGRPYEQYF
.	TRBJ2-5	.	TRBV7-7	TGTGCTAGCAGCGAGACTAGTCGGGAGACCCAGTACTTC	CASSETSRETQYF
TRBD1	TRBJ2-7	.	TRBV10-3	TGTGCCATCAGTGAGGCCGGGACAGGGAAATACGAGCAGTACTTC	CAISEAGTGKYEQYF
.	TRBJ1-5	.	TRBV7-9	TGTGCCAGCAGCTTAATGGGCGCCCGGGAGCCCCAGCATTTT	CASSLMGAREPQHF
TRBD1	TRBJ2-2	few	TRBV7-3	TGTGCCAGCAGCTACGACAGGGGGGCCGGGGAGCTGTTTTTT	CASSYDRGAGELFF
TRBD2	TRBJ2-1	.	TRBV25-1	TGTGCCAGCTCCCCAACGGGACTAGGCTACAATGAGCAGTTCTTC	CASSPTGLGYNEQFF
TRBD2	TRBJ2-1	few	TRBV12-3/TRBV12-4	TGTGCCAGCAGTCGTAGCGGGAGTATCAATGAGCAGTTCTTC	CASSRSGSINEQFF
TRBD2	TRBJ2-7	.	TRBV12-3/TRBV12-4	TGTGCCAGCAGCCATGCTCGACTAGCGGAACTCTACGAGCAGTACTTC	CASSHARLAELYEQYF
.	TRBJ2-5	few	TRBV29-1	TGCAGCGTTGAACAGGGGATCCAAGAGACCCAGTACTTC	CSVEQGIQETQYF
TRBD2	TRBJ2-4	.	TRBV6-2/TRBV6-3	TGTGCCAGCAGTTACAGACTAGCGGGAAAAAACATTCAGTACTTC	CASSYRLAGKNIQYF
.	TRBJ2-7	many	TRBV20-1	TGCAGTGCTAGCAGGGGACCTCCCTACGAGCAGTACTTC	CSASRGPPYEQYF
.	TRBJ1-2	few	TRBV20-1	TGCAGTGCTAGGCAACCGACACCGGCTCTCTATGGCTACACCTTC	CSARQPTPALYGYTF
TRBD1	TRBJ2-7	few	TRBV7-2	TGTGCCAGCAGCTTAGGTCCCGACAGGGTCGAGCAGTACTTC	CASSLGPDRVEQYF
TRBD2	TRBJ2-1	.	TRBV12-3/TRBV12-4	TGTGCCAGCGGGTTAGCGGGATCAACCTACAATGAGCAGTTCTTC	CASGLAGSTYNEQFF
.	TRBJ2-2	many	TRBV10-3	TGTGCCATCAGTGAGGGCCGGGAGTCCCCCGGGGAGCTGTTTTTT	CAISEGRESPGELFF
.	TRBJ1-6	.	TRBV6-5	TGTGCCAGCAGTTATGGGGGGGCGGATTCACCCCTCCACTTT	CASSYGGADSPLHF
.	TRBJ2-3	.	TRBV20-1	TGCAGTGCCGGGGGACAGACCAGACCAGATACGCAGTATTTT	CSAGGQTRPDTQYF
TRBD2	TRBJ2-1	few	TRBV7-8	TGTGCCAGCAGCCACCCGGGACTAGCGGGCGTAGTTAGCAATGAGCAGTTCTTC	CASSHPGLAGVVSNEQFF
TRBD1	TRBJ2-5	few	TRBV3-1	TGTGCCGCCCGGGACAGGAAACAAGAGACCCAGTACTTC	CAARDRKQETQYF